Below are 13 T cell receptor beta chains sequenced from a single sample in a study of blood T cells in healthy people across ages (dated by TCRdb to between 2014 and 2017). The library was produced with 5' RACE. Sequencing was carried out with an Illumina HiSeq 2500. The second PCR ran for roughly 6 to 11 cycles and used a J-beta primer mix along with a sample-barcoded 5' primer. TCRdb redid the processing of the public reads, applying fastp at Q25 and MiXCR, and retained in-frame beta chains. Every distinct CDR3 protein forms one entry, paired with its most common genes and DNA. The sample data list 1.2 million to 1.5 million distinct CDR3 sequences, and roughly 64% of these were observed just once. Approximately 7% of the sample goes to the ten largest clones. The source material was blood. The receptors shown here come from a man aged 18-30 years in good health.

In its sample, this clonotype was seen a few times. J is TRBJ2-5 and V is TRBV20-1, with D hard to call. Per the germline V gene, CDR1 is DFQATT and CDR2 is SNEGSKA (reference sequence). The CDR3 loop spans 14 amino acids. The V end lost 1 base, the J end lost 0 bases, and 9 bases lay between the germline ends. The CDR3 protein is CSARVGIYQETQYF. DNA of the CDR3: TGCAGTGCTAGAGTGGGGATCTACCAAGAGACCCAGTACTTC.

In its sample, this clonotype was seen once. CDR3 sequence (DNA): TGTGCCAGCAGTTCCGGCGGGAATTTCTTCTACGAGCAGTACTTC. Amino acid sequence: CASSSGGNFFYEQYF. The V call is TRBV27, the J call TRBJ2-7; D possibly corresponds to TRBD2 (6 bases). Trimming left V 4 bases short and J 3 bases short, with 16 bases between. In germline, CDR1 is MNHEY, CDR2 SMNVEV (reference sequence). The CDR3 is 15 amino acids.

The chain combines TRBV12-3 or TRBV12-4 with TRBJ2-2, with D possibly called TRBD1 or TRBD2 (5 bases each). The CDR3 sequence is 16 residues long. Trimming took off 10 bases at V and 3 bases at J, with 21 bases between the two ends. The CDR3 here is CAIMRGGAEDTGELFF. As DNA, the CDR3 is TGTGCCATAATGAGGGGTGGGGCGGAGGACACCGGGGAGCTGTTTTTT.

The chain couples TRBV9 to TRBJ2-3; 9 bases match TRBD2. CDR1 and CDR2 from the germline V gene are SGDLS and YYNGEE. The CDR3 runs to 17 residues. V trimming: 4 bases; J trimming: 6 bases; junction bases outside the gene matches: 15. As DNA, the CDR3 is TGTGCCAGCAGCCCTGGGTGCTGTAGCGGGAGTTCCGATACGCAGTATTTT. Translation gives CASSPGCCSGSSDTQYF.

The chain combines TRBV20-1 with TRBJ2-5; 10 nucleotides line up with TRBD2. Judging by the DNA end, TRBJ2-7 fits better; the J call may be wrong. The length of the CDR3 is 14 residues. Germline CDR1 DFQATT, CDR2 SNEGSKA (reference sequence). The CDR3 loop is CSARGPSGSYEQYF. CDR3 nucleotide sequence: TGCAGTGCTAGAGGTCCTAGCGGGAGTTACGAGCAGTACTTC.

The chain recombines TRBV7-2 with TRBJ2-5; no reliable D call. CDR3 length equals 14 residues. Trimming stripped 5 bases from V and 5 bases from J, with 15 bases between. From germline, CDR1 is SGHTA and CDR2 FQGNSA. The CDR3 protein is CASSQTLLRETQYF. As DNA, the CDR3 is TGTGCCAGCAGCCAGACTCTTCTCAGGGAGACCCAGTACTTC.

J is TRBJ2-1 and V is TRBV25-1; D not resolved. Germline V lookup: CDR1 MGHDK, CDR2 SYGVNS. The CDR3 has 12 amino acids. The V end lost 2 bases, the J end lost 10 bases, and 9 bases lay between the germline ends. The CDR3: CASSELYGEQFF. The DNA of the CDR3 is TGTGCCAGCAGTGAACTCTACGGGGAGCAGTTCTTC. Supplemented by reference TRBV25-1 and TRBJ2-1, the full variable domain reads EADIYQTPRYLVIGTGKKITLECSQTMGHDKMYWYQQDPGMELHLIHYSYGVNSTEKGDLSSESTVSRIRTEHFPLTLESARPSHTSQYLCASSELYGEQFFGPGTRLTVL.

The chain recombines TRBV7-2 with TRBJ1-1; D unclear. The germline CDR1 and CDR2 sequences are SGHTA and FQGNSA. The CDR3 loop spans 16 amino acids. The V end was cut by 6 bases, the J end by 2 bases, with 19 bases between. The CDR3 DNA sequence: TGTGCCAGCAGTCGCCGGCCAAGCAGGTTAAACACTGAAGCTTTCTTT. Residues: CASSRRPSRLNTEAFF.

This clonotype was counted only a few times. This rearrangement joins TRBV25-1 to TRBJ2-1; 8 bases match TRBD2. Germline loops: CDR1 MGHDK, CDR2 SYGVNS. This CDR3 contains 16 residues. The V and J ends lost 5 bases and 6 bases, in that order; junction bases with no gene match: 12. CDR3 amino acids: CASSPPRAGVGNEQFF. The CDR3 DNA reads TGTGCCAGCAGTCCGCCCCGAGCGGGAGTAGGCAATGAGCAGTTCTTC.

The chain carries TRBV6-1 and TRBJ2-1, with 12 positions matching TRBD2. Germline values: CDR1 MNHNS, CDR2 SASEGT. CDR3 length: 15 residues. The V segment lost 7 bases and the J segment 9 bases; nucleotides outside the gene matches: 10. DNA of the CDR3: TGTGCCAGCACCACTCAGACTAGCGGGAGTGGTGAGCAGTTCTTC. Translating it yields CASTTQTSGSGEQFF.

This clonotype has just one count. The rearrangement links TRBV12-3 or TRBV12-4 to TRBJ2-7, with TRBD2 matching 7 bases. This CDR3 is built from 13 residues. Trimming took 9 bases from V and 0 from J; bases not matched to a gene: 5. The CDR3 here is CARELASSYEQYF. CDR3 DNA: TGTGCCAGAGAACTAGCGAGCTCCTACGAGCAGTACTTC.

This chain connects TRBV20-1 to TRBJ1-4; D gene uncertain. V lost 0 bases and J 6 bases, leaving 14 bases between the germline ends. Germline V gene sequence: CDR1 DFQATT, CDR2 SNEGSKA (reference sequence). The CDR3 contains 15 residues. CDR3 DNA sequence: TGCAGTGCTAGAGATGCGAGGCGGGGAGATGAAAAACTGTTTTTT. This encodes CSARDARRGDEKLFF.

This chain joins TRBV3-1 and TRBJ2-7; the match to TRBD1 covers 8 bases. The V and J ends lost 0 bases and 7 bases, in that order; junction bases with no gene match: 5. The CDR3 has 14 amino acids. Germline V gene lookup returns CDR1 LGHDT and CDR2 YNNKEL (reference sequence). The CDR3 DNA sequence: TGTGCCAGCAGCCAAGAAAACAGGGGGAGGGAGCAGTACTTC. Translated, it gives CASSQENRGREQYF.